A selection of T cell receptor beta chains follows, all from one sample in a study of blood T cell repertoires in COVID-19. Using immunoSEQ multiplex PCR, the repertoire was profiled, and TCRdb retains in-frame clones only, with some absent. This sample carries some 260,000 clones, around 89% of them seen once, and the ten largest clones take roughly 6%. The sample comprised peripheral blood. The receptors originated from a woman in her 30s with COVID-19, enrolled during active disease. Each CDR3 is given with its conserved first and last residue. D genes are given only for firm matches. Not every row has a clone size; where given, it reads once, few, many or a size class.

V gene	D gene	clone size	J gene	CDR3 DNA	CDR3 protein
TRBV29-1	TRBD1	few	TRBJ1-1	TGCAGCGTTGAGAAGGACAGGGCGGGCGCTGAAGCTTTCTTT	CSVEKDRAGAEAFF
TRBV7-9	-	-	TRBJ2-2	TGTGCCAGCAGCGTCTTAACGAACACCGGGGAGCTGTTTTTT	CASSVLTNTGELFF
TRBV18	-	-	TRBJ1-5	TGTGCCAGCTCACCCGCTCCAGGGAATCAGCCCCAGCATTTT	CASSPAPGNQPQHF
TRBV29-1	TRBD2	-	TRBJ2-5	TGCAGCGTGACCCCGGGACTAGCGGGAGTAAAGGAGACCCAGTACTTC	CSVTPGLAGVKETQYF
TRBV7-9	-	-	TRBJ2-1	TGTGCCAGCAGCTTGGACAGCAATGAGCAGTTCTTC	CASSLDSNEQFF
TRBV4-3	TRBD1	-	TRBJ2-5	TGCGCCAGCAGCCACTCCGGGACAGGGTTGGAGACCCAGTACTTC	CASSHSGTGLETQYF
TRBV28	-	-	TRBJ2-3	TGTGCCAGCAGTTTGCTGCAGGGGACAGATACGCAGTATTTT	CASSLLQGTDTQYF
TRBV11-2	TRBD2	-	TRBJ2-3	TGTGCCAGCAGCCACCTAAGGGGGCGGGAGGGCCGGTGGACAGATACGCAGTATTTT	CASSHLRGREGRWTDTQYF
TRBV18	-	-	TRBJ2-5	TGTGCCAGCTCACCGGGAGGCCAAGAGACCCAGTACTTC	CASSPGGQETQYF
TRBV5-4	TRBD1	-	TRBJ1-2	TGTGCCAGCAGCCATCCCGACAGGGGTGGCTACACCTTC	CASSHPDRGGYTF
TRBV12-3/TRBV12-4	-	-	TRBJ2-1	TGTGCCAGCAAGTCCGCGGTCTCAATTGCGTTCTTC	CASKSAVSIAFF
TRBV2	-	-	TRBJ1-5	TGTGCCAGCAGTGAACTCAGGGCTCAGCCCCAGCATTTT	CASSELRAQPQHF
TRBV10-1	-	-	TRBJ2-1	TGCGCCAGCAGTGAGTCGAGCTTGGCGGGGAGCTCCTACAATGAGCAGTTCTTC	CASSESSLAGSSYNEQFF
TRBV27	TRBD1	-	TRBJ1-4	TGTGCCAGCAGTCTGGGCCGGACAGGGGGTGAAAAACTGTTTTTT	CASSLGRTGGEKLFF
TRBV27	-	-	TRBJ2-2	TGTGCCAGCAGTTTGTGGGGCACGAACACCGGGGAGCTGTTTTTT	CASSLWGTNTGELFF
TRBV18	TRBD1	-	TRBJ1-2	TGTGCCAGCTCCCGATATACACCGGGACAGGGACCAGGCGGCTACACCTTC	CASSRYTPGQGPGGYTF
TRBV14	TRBD1	-	TRBJ2-7	TGTGCCAGCAGCCAAACGACAGGGGACGGGCAGTACTTC	CASSQTTGDGQYF
TRBV5-8	-	-	TRBJ2-1	TGTGCCAGCAGCTTCGCAGGGGGGCACTACAATGAGCAGTTCTTC	CASSFAGGHYNEQFF
TRBV5-4	TRBD1	-	TRBJ2-3	TGTGCCAGCAGCTTGGTGGGGACAGTGATTACAGATACGCAGTATTTT	CASSLVGTVITDTQYF
TRBV28	-	-	TRBJ1-2	TGTGCCAGCAGTACAGGGCGCGTAGACTACACCTTC	CASSTGRVDYTF
TRBV4-3	-	-	TRBJ2-1	TGCGCCAGCAGCCAAGCGGTTAAAAGGAGCTCCTACAATGAGCAGTTCTTC	CASSQAVKRSSYNEQFF
TRBV4-3	TRBD2	-	TRBJ2-3	TGCGCCAGCAGCCAAGAGAGGCGGGAGGCAGCAGATACGCAGTATTTT	CASSQERREAADTQYF